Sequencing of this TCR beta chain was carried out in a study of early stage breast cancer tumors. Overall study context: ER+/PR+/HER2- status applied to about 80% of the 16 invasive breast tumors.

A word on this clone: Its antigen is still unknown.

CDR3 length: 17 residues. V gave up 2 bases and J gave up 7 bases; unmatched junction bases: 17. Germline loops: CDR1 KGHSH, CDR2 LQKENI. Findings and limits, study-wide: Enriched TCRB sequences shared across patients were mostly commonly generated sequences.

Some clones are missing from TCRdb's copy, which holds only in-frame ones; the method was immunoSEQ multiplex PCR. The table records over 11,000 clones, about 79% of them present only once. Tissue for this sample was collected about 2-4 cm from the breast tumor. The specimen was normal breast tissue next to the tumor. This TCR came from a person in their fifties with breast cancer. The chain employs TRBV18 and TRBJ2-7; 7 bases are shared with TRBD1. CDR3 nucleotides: TGTGCCAGCTCACCAGACCGGTTTGGGACAGCAGATATGGAGCAGTACTTC. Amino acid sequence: CASSPDRFGTADMEQYF.